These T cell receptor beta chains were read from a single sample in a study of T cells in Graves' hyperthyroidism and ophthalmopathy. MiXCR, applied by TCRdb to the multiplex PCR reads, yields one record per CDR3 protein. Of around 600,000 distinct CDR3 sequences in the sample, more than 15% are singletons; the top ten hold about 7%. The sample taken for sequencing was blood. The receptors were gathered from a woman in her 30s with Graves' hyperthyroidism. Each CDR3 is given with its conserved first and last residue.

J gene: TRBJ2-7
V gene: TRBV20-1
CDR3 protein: CSARGTSGRKAAYEQYF

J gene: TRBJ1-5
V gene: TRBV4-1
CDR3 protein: CASSQGQGYSNQPQHF

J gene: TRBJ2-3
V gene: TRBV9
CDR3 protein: CASSATTQGSWTGRADTQYF

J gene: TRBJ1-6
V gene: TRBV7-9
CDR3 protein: CASSPPANSPLHF

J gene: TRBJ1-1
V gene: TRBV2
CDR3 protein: CASSEGGAGYTEAFF

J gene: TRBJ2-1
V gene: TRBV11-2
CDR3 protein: CASSLDRGGEQFF

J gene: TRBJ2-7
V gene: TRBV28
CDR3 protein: CASSPRRLAAIDEQYF

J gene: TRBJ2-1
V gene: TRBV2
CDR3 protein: CASTESGSSYNEQFF

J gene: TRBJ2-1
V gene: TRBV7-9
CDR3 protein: CASSFTGGLNEQFF

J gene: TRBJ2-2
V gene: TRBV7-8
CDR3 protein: CASSLASGGLNTGELFF